This TCR beta chain stems from a study of immune evolution from preneoplasia to lung adenocarcinoma. Study results and limitations: Top clone share appeared to fall from AAH through AIS, MIA, adenocarcinoma.

This table comes from immunoSEQ multiplex PCR, and its TCRdb copy is limited to in-frame clones, with some not included. The repertoire holds about 10,000 clones, with roughly 70% as singletons. Patients had resection in Japan or China between the mid-2010s and the late 2010s. Each case's diagnosis was confirmed by two pathologists on H&E. V dropped 3 bases and J dropped 3 bases, with 10 bases sitting between them. The CDR3 totals 14 residues. Germline values: CDR1 SGHDT, CDR2 YYEEEE. To note about this clone: As yet, its antigen is unknown.

Specimen: FFPE normal lung tissue adjacent to the tumor. The chain is built from TRBV5-6 and TRBJ2-4; D ambiguous. The sequence was obtained from a person aged 55 to 75 with lung adenocarcinoma. Some clones in this sample may be carry-over from other donors' samples. CDR3 in amino acids: CASSSLYSKNIQYF. The CDR3 bases are TGTGCCAGCAGCTCCCTGTATAGCAAAAACATTCAGTACTTC.